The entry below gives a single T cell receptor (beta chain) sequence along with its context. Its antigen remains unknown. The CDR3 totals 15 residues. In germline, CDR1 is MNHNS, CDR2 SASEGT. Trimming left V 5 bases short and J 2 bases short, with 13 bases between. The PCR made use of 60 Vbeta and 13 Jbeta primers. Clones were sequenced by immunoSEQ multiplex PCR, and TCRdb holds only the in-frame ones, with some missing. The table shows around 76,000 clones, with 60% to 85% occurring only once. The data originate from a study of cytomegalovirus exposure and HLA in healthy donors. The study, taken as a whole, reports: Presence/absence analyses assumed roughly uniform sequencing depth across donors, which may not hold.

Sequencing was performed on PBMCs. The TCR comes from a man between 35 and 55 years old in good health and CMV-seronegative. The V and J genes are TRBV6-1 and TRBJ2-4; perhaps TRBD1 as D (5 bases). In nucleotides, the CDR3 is TGTGCCAGCAGTCTTAGGCAGGGTTCCAAAAACATTCAGTACTTC. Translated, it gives CASSLRQGSKNIQYF.